The subject of this entry is one T cell receptor (beta chain). Its antigen is unknown. With 3 bases removed from V and 4 bases from J, the gap between germline ends came to 13 bases. In germline, CDR1 is LNHDA, CDR2 SQIVND (reference sequence). CDR3 length: 15 amino acids. These data originate in a study of cytomegalovirus exposure and HLA in healthy donors. On the study more broadly: Genotyping showed roughly 83% of fewer than 500 donors falling in the Caucasian-associated ancestry cluster.

Study results and limitations: With further analysis later on, most CMV-associated TCR beta chains appeared HLA-restricted. Later, an analysis found that common viral pathogens appeared to be linked with several of the most significant clusters.

With 60 Vbeta and 13 Jbeta primers, the PCR was carried out. The protocol was immunoSEQ multiplex PCR, while the TCRdb copy is restricted to in-frame clones and leaves out a portion. The sample includes about 180,000 clones, around 80% of them seen just once. The sequenced sample was PBMCs. V usage is TRBV19 and J usage is TRBJ2-4, with D perhaps matching TRBD2 (7 bases). The clonotype comes from a man aged 35-49 years in good health and CMV-seronegative. The CDR3: CASSMGGAGKNIQYF. DNA for the CDR3: TGTGCCAGTAGTATGGGGGGGGCTGGGAAAAACATTCAGTACTTC.